Following are 7 T cell receptor beta chains from one sample sequenced in a study of immune characteristics of hereditary and idiopathic chronic pancreatitis. Library preparation was by the immunoSEQ multiplex PCR assay. Sourced from immuneACCESS, this table was stored by TCRdb with only in-frame sequences that have V and J called. A share of the clones is absent; for the studies checked, an unresolved V gene accounts for under half, and the remainder has no known explanation. This sample is represented by around 9,000 clones; around 75% of them were singletons. The ten largest make up 12% to 15% of the sample. Patients undergoing total pancreatectomy with islet autotransplantation (TPIAT) were the source of the chronic pancreatitis pancreas tissue. The specimen was pancreas tissue with idiopathic chronic pancreatitis. This specimen's cell subset or site label, interpreted: chronic pancreatitis without an identified cause. The receptors were sampled from a human donor with chronic pancreatitis.

The V and J genes are TRBV19 and TRBJ2-5; D possibly uses TRBD1 or TRBD2 (6 bases each). The germline V and J ends were trimmed by 4 bases and 4 bases, with 13 bases remaining between them. This CDR3 region has 14 residues. Germline assignment: CDR1 LNHDA and CDR2 SQIVND (reference sequence). CDR3 DNA sequence: TGTGCCAGTAGTACGGGGGCTTCCCGAGAGACCCAGTACTTC. Translation gives CASSTGASRETQYF.

This chain connects TRBV24-1 to TRBJ2-5; a possible D gene is TRBD2 (5 bases). The CDR3 spans 15 residues. Trimming removed 1 base at V and 0 bases at J, with 8 bases between. Germline CDR1 reads KGHDR; CDR2 reads SFDVKD. The DNA for the CDR3 is TGTGCCACCAGTGATTTAAGGGAGTACCAAGAGACCCAGTACTTC. Encoded protein: CATSDLREYQETQYF.

The J gene is TRBJ1-2, the V gene TRBV15; weak D call: TRBD1 (6 bases). The CDR3 is 14 amino acids. V shed 1 base and J shed 7 bases, with 13 bases lying between them. From germline, CDR1 is LNHNV and CDR2 YYDKDF (reference sequence). Written as DNA, the CDR3 is TGTGCCACCAGCAGAGTCTCAGGGGTTGGTGGCTACACCTTC. Its protein product is CATSRVSGVGGYTF.

This chain joins TRBV14 and TRBJ1-5, with a tentative D call TRBD1 (6 bases). Trimming removed 1 base from V and 2 bases from J, with 15 bases in between. This CDR3 comprises 17 residues. Looked up from germline, CDR1 is SGHDN and CDR2 is FVKESK. The CDR3 coding sequence is TGTGCCAGCAGCCAAGTTTTCCAGGGGCAGGGCAATCAGCCCCAGCATTTT. Translation gives CASSQVFQGQGNQPQHF.

The gene calls are TRBV6-1 and TRBJ2-2, with 10 bases fitting TRBD1. V lost 2 bases and J lost 0; bases outside the gene matches: 6. The germline CDR1 and CDR2 sequences are MNHNS and SASEGT. The CDR3 has 18 residues. In DNA form, the CDR3 reads TGTGCCAGCAGTGAAAGAGACAGGGGGCGTCCGAACACCGGGGAGCTGTTTTTT. It codes for CASSERDRGRPNTGELFF.

The chain links TRBV5-1 to TRBJ1-1, with TRBD1 as a possible D gene (5 bases). Germline V gene sequence: CDR1 SGHRS, CDR2 YFSETQ. Trimming removed 1 base at V and 7 bases at J, with 11 bases between. CDR3 size: 13 residues. The DNA for the CDR3 is TGCGCCAGCAGCTTGACAGGCCCAAGTGAAGCTTTCTTT. It is translated as CASSLTGPSEAFF.

The V and J genes are TRBV18 and TRBJ1-2; D not certain. The germline V gene has CDR1 KGHSH and CDR2 LQKENI. Trimming removed 2 bases at V and 0 bases at J, with 10 bases between. The CDR3 runs 15 residues. CDR3 in amino acids: CASSPETLANYGYTF. CDR3 DNA: TGTGCCAGCTCACCAGAGACGCTAGCTAACTATGGCTACACCTTC.